These 31 T cell receptor beta chains were all obtained from the same sample, sequenced in a study of blood T cell repertoires in COVID-19. TCRdb keeps only in-frame clones here, not all; method: immunoSEQ multiplex PCR. The sample shows approximately 220,000 clones, around 87% of them seen only once. Sequenced: peripheral blood. The origin of the receptors is a man in his sixties with acute or convalescent COVID-19.

This chain connects TRBV4-2 to TRBJ2-2; 12 positions match TRBD2. Germline-derived CDR1 and CDR2 are LGHNA and YNFKEQ. The CDR3 covers 17 residues. V was pared by 4 bases and J by 5 bases, with 8 bases of the junction left unmatched. CDR3 residues: CASSLLAGGPGTGELFF. CDR3 DNA sequence: TGTGCCAGCAGCCTACTAGCGGGGGGCCCGGGAACCGGGGAGCTGTTTTTT.

The V gene is TRBV5-4, the J gene TRBJ2-3; TRBD2 matches at 12 bases. The CDR3 length is 18 residues. The V and J ends lost 4 bases and 0 bases, in that order; junction bases with no gene match: 9. Germline loops: CDR1 SGHNT, CDR2 YYREEE (reference sequence). The CDR3 nucleotides read TGTGCCAGCAGCGCCGGGACTAGCGGGCTCCCTAGCACAGATACGCAGTATTTT. Its translation: CASSAGTSGLPSTDTQYF.

This chain joins TRBV18 and TRBJ1-3; 10 bases are shared with TRBD1. Trimming cost V 6 bases and J 2 bases; bases outside gene matches: 1. The germline V gene encodes CDR1 KGHSH and CDR2 LQKENI. The CDR3 spans 14 residues. CDR3 coding DNA: TGTGCCAGCTCCGACAGGGGGCCTGGAAACACCATATATTTT. Protein: CASSDRGPGNTIYF.

This chain joins TRBV30 and TRBJ2-7; weak D call: TRBD2 (6 bases). Germline V gene sequence: CDR1 GTSNPN, CDR2 SVGIG (reference sequence). The CDR3 is 14 amino acids. Trimming left V 1 base short and J 2 bases short, with 12 bases between. The CDR3 loop is CAWSGVPGAYEQYF. For the CDR3, the DNA is TGTGCCTGGAGTGGGGTACCGGGAGCCTACGAGCAGTACTTC.

The V call is TRBV3-1 (or the pseudogene TRBV3-2), the J call TRBJ2-2; possibly TRBD2 for D (5 bases). Germline lookup yields CDR1 LGHDT and CDR2 YNNKEL (reference sequence). V was shortened by 6 bases and J by 5 bases, with 10 bases between the two germline ends. This CDR3 comprises 13 residues. The CDR3, as DNA: TGTGCCAGCAGACGGACTGAAACCGGGGAGCTGTTTTTT. This encodes CASRRTETGELFF.

This clone showed up just once. The chain has TRBV6-5 and TRBJ2-7, with D possibly matching TRBD2 (6 bases). V lost 6 bases and J lost 4, with 13 bases in between. CDR1 MNHEY and CDR2 SVGAGI come from the germline V gene. CDR3 size: 13 residues. The CDR3 nucleotides read TGTGCCAGCAGCCCGACTAGGGCTTACGAGCAGTACTTC. Protein: CASSPTRAYEQYF.

The chain employs TRBV28 and TRBJ2-2; the D gene is possibly TRBD2 (6 bases). V gave up 8 bases and J gave up 5 bases, with 12 bases separating them. Germline CDR1 is MDHEN and CDR2 is SYDVKM. The CDR3 runs 13 residues. Here the CDR3 reads CASVGRLTGELFF. In DNA form, the CDR3 reads TGTGCCAGCGTGGGGAGGTTGACCGGGGAGCTGTTTTTT.

The CDR3 spells CASRPGGGSYEQYF. CDR3 DNA: TGCGCCAGCAGGCCGGGGGGTGGATCCTACGAGCAGTACTTC. The genes are TRBV5-1 and TRBJ2-7; 7 bases match TRBD2. The ends lost 5 bases at V and 1 base at J; junction bases unmatched: 6. Germline loops: CDR1 SGHRS, CDR2 YFSETQ. CDR3 length equals 14 residues.

This clone was seen only once. V usage is TRBV30 and J usage is TRBJ1-2; TRBD1 matches at 8 bases. The V gene's germline CDR1 is GTSNPN and CDR2 SVGIG (reference sequence). The trim removed 5 bases at V and 4 bases at J, leaving 9 bases unmatched. This CDR3 has 14 amino acids. The CDR3 region is CAWVRTGRFYGYTF. The CDR3 DNA reads as TGTGCCTGGGTGCGGACAGGGCGTTTCTATGGCTACACCTTC.

This chain joins TRBV4-3 and TRBJ1-6, with 10 bases lining up with TRBD1. The CDR3 spans 16 residues. V lost 1 base and J lost 9; bases outside the gene matches: 6. Looked up from germline, CDR1 is LGHNA and CDR2 is YSLEER. CDR3 nucleotides: TGCGCCAGCAGCCAAGGTCGGGGACAGGGGAGTTCACCCCTCCACTTT. Residues: CASSQGRGQGSSPLHF.

CDR3 nucleotides: TGTGCCAGCAGTTATGACATCAGGAGGGATTCACCCCTCCACTTT. Amino acid sequence: CASSYDIRRDSPLHF. V gene TRBV6-6 combines with J gene TRBJ1-6; the D is unclear. Germline V gives CDR1 MNHNY, CDR2 SVGAGI (reference sequence). The CDR3 covers 15 residues. V lost 3 bases, J lost 8 bases, and 14 bases lay in between.

The CDR3, as DNA: TGCGCCAGCAGCCAACTCGATCAGGGTCCCTACGAGCAGTACTTC. Translated: CASSQLDQGPYEQYF. The chain couples TRBV4-1 to TRBJ2-7; maybe TRBD1 (5 bases). The ends were cut back, 2 bases at V and 2 bases at J, with 13 bases in the middle. The CDR3 sequence is 15 residues long. Per germline, CDR1 MGHRA and CDR2 YSYEKL.

The chain uses TRBV20-1 and TRBJ2-7; perhaps TRBD1 as D (5 bases). There are 11 residues in the CDR3. The V gene lost 6 bases and the J gene lost 2 bases, with 8 bases spanning the gap. CDR1 and CDR2 from the germline V gene are DFQATT and SNEGSKA (reference sequence). This CDR3 reads CSAPGTYEQYF. CDR3 in DNA: TGCAGTGCCCCAGGGACCTACGAGCAGTACTTC.

This chain connects TRBV7-9 to TRBJ2-5; 9 nucleotides agree with TRBD2. Trimming at V came to 7 bases and at J to 1 base, leaving 4 bases not matched to a gene. The CDR3 spans 14 residues. Germline CDR1 and CDR2: SEHNR and FQNEAQ (reference sequence). The CDR3 coding sequence is TGTGCCAGCAACGTAGCGGGGGCCCAAGAGACCCAGTACTTC. It yields the protein CASNVAGAQETQYF.

This chain joins TRBV15 and TRBJ2-2; D gene ambiguous. The CDR3 has 17 residues. V was clipped by 0 bases and J by 0 bases, with 11 bases between them. Germline V gene lookup returns CDR1 LNHNV and CDR2 YYDKDF (reference sequence). CDR3 DNA sequence: TGTGCCACCAGCAGAGAGGCTCGACATCCGAACACCGGGGAGCTGTTTTTT. Its translation is CATSREARHPNTGELFF.

V is TRBV18 and J is TRBJ1-4; 7 bases fit TRBD1. With 2 bases clipped from V and 1 base from J, the junction kept 7 bases outside the gene matches. The CDR3 runs to 17 residues. CDR1 is KGHSH, CDR2 LQKENI, per germline. As DNA, the CDR3 is TGTGCCAGCTCACCAGACCGACAGGGATTAACTAATGAAAAACTGTTTTTT. Translated: CASSPDRQGLTNEKLFF.

The chain links TRBV7-6 to TRBJ2-7; 11 positions agree with TRBD2. Trimming cost V 5 bases and J 4 bases; bases outside gene matches: 7. CDR1 is SGHVS, CDR2 FNYEAQ, per germline. This CDR3 spans 15 amino acids. The DNA for the CDR3 is TGTGCCAGCAGCGTAACTAGCGGGGGAAGGTACGAGCAGTACTTC. Amino acid sequence: CASSVTSGGRYEQYF.

The chain carries TRBV6-5 and TRBJ1-6; D gene uncertain. CDR1 and CDR2 (germline): MNHEY, SVGAGI. The CDR3 is made up of 13 amino acids. Trimming left V 6 bases short and J 6 bases short, with 9 bases between. The CDR3 spells CASRPEGNSPLHF. The CDR3 DNA reads TGTGCCAGCAGGCCGGAGGGTAATTCACCCCTCCACTTT.

This chain uses TRBV27 with TRBJ2-3; possibly TRBD1 for D (5 bases). Germline assignment: CDR1 MNHEY and CDR2 SMNVEV (reference sequence). The CDR3 length is 17 residues. Trimming took 4 bases from V and 0 from J, leaving 17 bases between them. The CDR3 DNA reads TGTGCCAGCAGTTCCGCCACCCCAGGGCGAAGCACAGATACGCAGTATTTT. Translating it yields CASSSATPGRSTDTQYF.

The gene calls are TRBV7-9 and TRBJ2-1; D unclear. This CDR3 has 12 residues. V lost 5 bases, J lost 12 bases, and 14 bases lay in between. CDR1 SEHNR and CDR2 FQNEAQ come from the germline V gene (reference sequence). DNA of the CDR3: TGTGCCAGCAGCCCACCTACGCCGGGGCAGTTCTTC. This encodes CASSPPTPGQFF.

The chain combines TRBV5-1 with TRBJ2-5; a weak D match, TRBD1 (7 bases). CDR1 is SGHRS, CDR2 YFSETQ, per germline. Trimming cost V 2 bases and J 1 base, with 9 bases left between them. CDR3 length equals 14 residues. The CDR3 nucleotides are TGCGCCAGCAGCTTCCAGGGGGGCCAAGAGACCCAGTACTTC. Its translation: CASSFQGGQETQYF.

The chain couples TRBV5-4 to TRBJ2-7; D ambiguous. The CDR3 contains 14 residues. CDR1 is SGHNT and CDR2 is YYREEE in the germline V gene (reference sequence). Trimming pared 4 bases from V and 0 bases from J, leaving 11 bases between. The CDR3 DNA follows: TGTGCCAGCAGCCCTCCCGCAGGCTCCTACGAGCAGTACTTC. It yields the protein CASSPPAGSYEQYF.

V and J are TRBV11-3 and TRBJ2-5, with TRBD1 matching 7 bases. Germline values: CDR1 SGHNT, CDR2 YENEEA. V lost 4 bases to trimming and J lost 1 base; unmatched junction nucleotides: 6. The CDR3 is 15 residues long. CDR3 amino acids: CASSSYRQGQETQYF. In DNA, the CDR3 is TGTGCCAGCAGCTCATACCGACAGGGCCAAGAGACCCAGTACTTC.

The CDR3: CASSAAGGSGNTIYF. CDR3 in DNA: TGCGCCAGCAGTGCGGCGGGGGGCTCTGGAAACACCATATATTTT. The V and J genes are TRBV10-2 and TRBJ1-3; TRBD1 is a possible D gene (5 bases). This CDR3 contains 15 residues. The germline V gene has CDR1 WSHSY and CDR2 SAAADI. Trimming shortened V by 4 bases and J by 0 bases, and 10 bases separated the two germline ends.

CDR3 in amino acids: CASSARQGASGNTIYF. CDR3 in DNA: TGTGCCAGCAGCGCCAGACAGGGGGCGTCTGGAAACACCATATATTTT. V and J are TRBV9 and TRBJ1-3, with 10 bases aligning to TRBD1. J gave up 1 base and V 3 bases, and 4 bases lay outside the gene matches. Germline CDR1 reads SGDLS; CDR2 reads YYNGEE. The CDR3 length is 16 residues.

The chain has TRBV6-5 and TRBJ1-4, with TRBD1 as a possible D gene (5 bases). CDR1 is MNHEY and CDR2 is SVGAGI in the germline V gene. Trimming pared 7 bases from V and 2 bases from J, leaving 8 bases between. This CDR3 spans 13 amino acids. Here the CDR3 DNA reads TGTGCCAGCACAGGGTATACTAATGAAAAACTGTTTTTT. Residues: CASTGYTNEKLFF.

This chain joins TRBV7-2 and TRBJ2-7; TRBD1 agrees at 11 bases. The CDR3 runs to 17 residues. The V and J ends lost 4 bases and 2 bases, in that order; junction bases with no gene match: 10. Germline CDR1 and CDR2: SGHTA and FQGNSA. CDR3 in amino acids: CASSSGQGAGSTYEQYF. CDR3 DNA sequence: TGTGCCAGCAGCTCCGGACAGGGGGCAGGTTCCACCTACGAGCAGTACTTC. Full variable domain (rest looked up from reference TRBV7-2 and TRBJ2-7): GAGVSQSPSNKVTEKGKDVELRCDPISGHTALYWYRQSLGQGLEFLIYFQGNSAPDKSGLPSDRFSAERTGGSVSTLTIQRTQQEDSAVYLCASSSGQGAGSTYEQYFGPGTRLTVT.

The chain links TRBV27 to TRBJ2-5, with 9 bases lining up with TRBD2. Unmatched junction bases numbered 5, after V lost 7 bases and J lost 5 bases. The CDR3 is made up of 13 amino acids. CDR1 is MNHEY and CDR2 is SMNVEV in the germline V gene (reference sequence). Written as DNA, the CDR3 is TGTGCCAGCAAGGTAGCGGGGGTGGAGACCCAGTACTTC. It specifies CASKVAGVETQYF.

This chain connects TRBV28 to TRBJ1-2, with D maybe TRBD1 (5 bases). Germline lookup yields CDR1 MDHEN and CDR2 SYDVKM. Trimming cost V 6 bases and J 4 bases, with 21 bases left between them. This CDR3 spans 16 amino acids. DNA of the CDR3: TGTGCCAGCAGCCGACACACAGGAATATCAGGCTATGGCTACACCTTC. It is translated as CASSRHTGISGYGYTF.

The chain combines TRBV6-2 or TRBV6-3 with TRBJ2-4; 8 bases align to TRBD1. The CDR3 covers 17 residues. Germline V gene sequence: CDR1 MNHEY, CDR2 SVGEGT. After removal of 6 bases from V and 0 bases from J, the junction contained 10 bases not matched to a gene. CDR3 in DNA: TGTGCCAGCAGCTTCAGCGGACAGGGAATAGCCAAAAACATTCAGTACTTC. It codes for CASSFSGQGIAKNIQYF.

This chain joins TRBV6-1 and TRBJ2-3; D unclear. Germline lookup yields CDR1 MNHNS and CDR2 SASEGT. Trimming cost V 0 bases and J 9 bases, with 19 bases left between them. The CDR3 has 16 residues. The CDR3 DNA is TGTGCCAGCAGTGAAGCGCCGAGTCAGGCCCCCAGGACGCAGTATTTT. This translates into CASSEAPSQAPRTQYF.